These 4 T cell receptor beta chains share one sample of origin, sequenced in a study of beta chain features in type 1 diabetes. The isolated RNA, all of it, was reverse transcribed, so expressed TCRB transcripts were what got sequenced. Generated by immunoSEQ multiplex PCR, the TCRdb table keeps only in-frame clones and is missing some. The sample includes about 210,000 clones, approximately 11% of them seen just once. Sequenced input: central memory CD4+ T cells from blood. The receptors stem from a man younger than 35 in good health.

This clone came up a few times. The V gene is TRBV7-8, the J gene TRBJ2-7, with 8 positions matching TRBD2. This CDR3 is built from 15 residues. Germline assignment: CDR1 SGHVS and CDR2 FQNEAQ. V trimming: 1 base; J trimming: 6 bases; junction bases outside the gene matches: 8. Here the CDR3 reads CASSLEEREYAEQYF. Written as DNA, the CDR3 is TGTGCCAGCAGCTTAGAGGAGCGGGAGTATGCCGAGCAGTACTTC.

This chain connects TRBV11-2 to TRBJ2-1; TRBD2 aligns across 9 bases. Germline values: CDR1 SGHAT, CDR2 FQNNGV. The V gene end was trimmed by 1 base and the J gene end by 9 bases; junction bases not matched to a gene: 13. There are 17 residues in the CDR3. DNA for the CDR3: TGTGCCAGCAGCTTAGCGGGTGGGACTAGCTTTATAATTGAGCAGTTCTTC. This translates into CASSLAGGTSFIIEQFF.

The chain is built from TRBV6-5 and TRBJ1-1, with a tentative D call TRBD1 (6 bases). V was trimmed by 0 bases and J by 1 base, leaving 9 bases between them. The CDR3 spans 15 residues. CDR1 and CDR2 (germline): MNHEY, SVGAGI. CDR3 nucleotide sequence: TGTGCCAGCAGTTACTCAGGGGGAGCGAACACTGAAGCTTTCTTT. Amino acids: CASSYSGGANTEAFF.

This clone was recorded a few times. This sample includes further DNA sequences coding for the same CDR3. This chain connects TRBV30 to TRBJ1-1, with D unclear. The germline V and J ends were trimmed by 1 base and 0 bases, with 6 bases remaining between them. Germline lookup yields CDR1 GTSNPN and CDR2 SVGIG (reference sequence). CDR3 length equals 13 residues. The CDR3 nucleotides are TGTGCCTGGAGTGCAAGCCTGAACACTGAAGCTTTCTTT. It translates to CAWSASLNTEAFF.